This TCR beta chain was recorded in a study of blood T cells in healthy people across ages. As for the study in general: Every two T cells gave about one barcoded beta molecule via template switching.

A second about 6 to 12 cycle PCR used barcoded and J-beta primers. MiXCR was run by TCRdb on the 5' RACE reads, yielding one entry per CDR3 protein. The data show over 1,500,000 distinct CDR3 sequences, about 39% seen once. In germline, CDR1 is MNHEY, CDR2 SVGAGI. Trimming took off 10 bases at V and 11 bases at J, with 23 bases between the two ends. CDR3 length: 13 residues. The TCR was taken from a human donor in good health. This rearrangement joins TRBV6-5 to TRBJ2-5, with D possibly being TRBD1 (6 bases). Sequencing was performed on blood. CDR3: CATAAGVSWEQYF. The CDR3 nucleotides read TGTGCCACGGCGGCAGGGGTATCGTGGGAGCAGTACTTC.